Below are 21 T cell receptor beta chains sequenced from a single sample in a study of T cell changes during pregnancy in multiple sclerosis. TCRdb's copy holds only in-frame clones and misses some; the assay was immunoSEQ multiplex PCR. The sample lists about 59,000 clones, roughly 92% occurring once. Sample: CD8+ T cells from peripheral blood mononuclear cells, taken in the third trimester of pregnancy. These receptors were collected from a female donor with multiple sclerosis, enrolled in a pregnancy study.

This clone was counted only a few times. The chain has TRBV30 and TRBJ1-1; TRBD1 might be the D (5 bases). The germline CDR1 and CDR2 sequences are GTSNPN and SVGIG (reference sequence). The CDR3 spans 14 residues. Trimming shortened V by 0 bases and J by 0 bases, and 8 bases separated the two germline ends. CDR3 nucleotide sequence: TGTGCCTGGAGTGTAGGACAAATGAACACTGAAGCTTTCTTT. Protein product: CAWSVGQMNTEAFF.

The rearrangement uses TRBV6-5 and TRBJ2-7; maybe TRBD2 (6 bases). Trimming removed 6 bases from V and 6 bases from J, with 18 bases in between. The CDR3 is 14 residues long. CDR1 and CDR2 from the germline V gene are MNHEY and SVGAGI. CDR3 residues: CASSPPGGLFEQYF. As DNA, the CDR3 is TGTGCCAGCAGCCCCCCAGGAGGGCTGTTCGAGCAGTACTTC.

The chain employs TRBV5-4 and TRBJ2-1, with a tentative D call TRBD2 (5 bases). CDR3 length equals 15 residues. Trimming shortened V by 0 bases and J by 7 bases, and 14 bases separated the two germline ends. Germline loops: CDR1 SGHNT, CDR2 YYREEE (reference sequence). CDR3 sequence reads: CASSLGLAFMNEQFF. The CDR3 nucleotides are TGTGCCAGCAGCTTGGGGCTAGCATTTATGAATGAGCAGTTCTTC.

This chain links TRBV5-1 with TRBJ2-3; the D is unclear. The CDR3 is 11 residues long. Trimming left V 7 bases short and J 2 bases short, with 5 bases between. CDR1 SGHRS and CDR2 YFSETQ come from the germline V gene. The chain's CDR3 is CASLYTDTQYF. The CDR3 bases are TGCGCCAGCCTCTACACAGATACGCAGTATTTT.

V is TRBV27 and J is TRBJ1-1, with TRBD1 identical over 9 bases. V dropped 4 bases and J dropped 1; count of bases not matched to a gene: 10. This CDR3 contains 17 residues. CDR1 and CDR2 from the germline V gene are MNHEY and SMNVEV (reference sequence). The DNA for the CDR3 is TGTGCCAGCAGTTCCCATGCACAGGGGGCGAGGAACACTGAAGCTTTCTTT. Protein sequence: CASSSHAQGARNTEAFF.

The V call is TRBV19, the J call TRBJ2-2; a possible D gene is TRBD1 (6 bases). Per the germline V gene, CDR1 is LNHDA and CDR2 is SQIVND (reference sequence). The V gene lost 2 bases and the J gene lost 1 base, with 8 bases spanning the gap. This CDR3 region has 15 residues. The CDR3 bases are TGTGCCAGTAGTATATCGGGACAGAACACCGGGGAGCTGTTTTTT. Its protein product is CASSISGQNTGELFF. The variable domain in full, with the rest retrieved from reference TRBV19 and TRBJ2-2, is DGGITQSPKYLFRKEGQNVTLSCEQNLNHDAMYWYRQDPGQGLRLIYYSQIVNDFQKGDIAEGYSVSREKKESFPLTVTSAQKNPTAFYLCASSISGQNTGELFFGEGSRLTVL.

This sequence joins TRBV6-1 and TRBJ2-7, with TRBD2 matching 8 bases. V lost 9 bases to trimming and J lost 3 bases; unmatched junction nucleotides: 4. This CDR3 is built from 12 residues. Per germline, CDR1 MNHNS and CDR2 SASEGT. The CDR3: CASTGTSYEQYF. DNA of the CDR3: TGTGCCAGTACCGGGACTAGCTACGAGCAGTACTTC.

V usage is TRBV30 and J usage is TRBJ2-1, with D possibly matching TRBD1 (5 bases). The germline gives CDR1 GTSNPN, CDR2 SVGIG (reference sequence). Trimming took off 8 bases at V and 3 bases at J, with 11 bases between the two ends. There are 12 residues in the CDR3. The chain's CDR3 is CARTDSYNEQFF. CDR3 coding DNA: TGTGCCCGTACCGACAGCTACAATGAGCAGTTCTTC. Variable domain in full (rest from reference TRBV30 and TRBJ2-1): SQTIHQWPATLVQPVGSPLSLECTVEGTSNPNLYWYRQAAGRGLQLLFYSVGIGQISSEVPQNLSASRPQDRQFILSSKKLLLSDSGFYLCARTDSYNEQFFGPGTRLTVL.

The rearrangement joins TRBV7-9 to TRBJ2-7, with 8 positions matching TRBD2. Trimming at V came to 2 bases and at J to 4 bases, leaving 7 bases not matched to a gene. Germline V lookup: CDR1 SEHNR, CDR2 FQNEAQ (reference sequence). The CDR3 totals 15 residues. The CDR3 region is CASSLTSGEGYEQYF. CDR3 bases: TGTGCCAGCAGCTTAACTAGCGGAGAGGGATACGAGCAGTACTTC.

The V and J genes are TRBV2 and TRBJ2-7, with 9 bases matching TRBD1. Germline CDR1 SNHLY, CDR2 FYNNEI. J gave up 5 bases and V 8 bases, and 13 bases lay outside the gene matches. CDR3 length: 15 amino acids. This CDR3 reads CASGLGETGGDEQYF. DNA for the CDR3: TGTGCCAGCGGGTTAGGAGAGACAGGGGGGGACGAGCAGTACTTC.

The chain joins TRBV4-3 to TRBJ2-7; TRBD1 aligns across 10 bases. J was trimmed by 3 bases and V by 2 bases; bases with no gene match: 4. The CDR3 totals 15 residues. From germline, CDR1 is LGHNA and CDR2 YSLEER. Written as DNA, the CDR3 is TGCGCCAGCAGCCAACGACAGGGGGCCGGCTACGAGCAGTACTTC. This encodes CASSQRQGAGYEQYF.

This chain links TRBV19 with TRBJ2-7; possible D gene TRBD1, 6 bases. The CDR3 runs to 14 residues. Germline lookup yields CDR1 LNHDA and CDR2 SQIVND (reference sequence). The germline V and J ends were trimmed by 1 base and 7 bases, with 14 bases remaining between them. As DNA, the CDR3 is TGTGCCAGTAGTATAGGTCCAGGAACAGGGGAGCAGTACTTC. Its protein product is CASSIGPGTGEQYF.

This chain links TRBV27 with TRBJ2-7, with 9 bases matching TRBD2. Germline lookup yields CDR1 MNHEY and CDR2 SMNVEV (reference sequence). Trimming cost V 2 bases and J 3 bases; bases outside gene matches: 2. CDR3 size: 14 residues. The CDR3 nucleotides are TGTGCCAGCAGTTTAGTAGCGGGAGTCTACGAGCAGTACTTC. This sequence encodes CASSLVAGVYEQYF.

J is TRBJ1-2 and V is TRBV18; D gene unclear. The CDR3 contains 14 residues. CDR1 is KGHSH and CDR2 is LQKENI in the germline V gene. V dropped 3 bases and J dropped 7 bases, with 15 bases sitting between them. The CDR3, as DNA: TGTGCCAGCTCACCTCTCACCGGGATCCCTGGCTACACCTTC. It is translated as CASSPLTGIPGYTF.

The chain uses TRBV6-6 and TRBJ2-2, with 9 bases lining up with TRBD1. This CDR3 has 14 amino acids. V shed 8 bases and J 7 bases; nucleotides not matched to a gene: 8. Germline V CDR1 and CDR2: MNHNY, SVGAGI (reference sequence). The chain's CDR3 is CASGLGQGSGELFF. CDR3 bases: TGTGCCAGCGGTCTGGGACAGGGCAGCGGGGAGCTGTTTTTT.

The chain combines TRBV19 with TRBJ2-7, with 11 nucleotides matching TRBD1. CDR1 is LNHDA, CDR2 SQIVND, per germline (reference sequence). V lost 10 bases, J lost 5 bases, and 7 bases stayed unmatched. The CDR3 extends over 13 amino acids. In DNA, the CDR3 is TGTGCCACAGGATGGGGACAGGGGGACGAGCAGTACTTC. It codes for CATGWGQGDEQYF. The full variable domain, rest sourced from reference TRBV19 and TRBJ2-7, is DGGITQSPKYLFRKEGQNVTLSCEQNLNHDAMYWYRQDPGQGLRLIYYSQIVNDFQKGDIAEGYSVSREKKESFPLTVTSAQKNPTAFYLCATGWGQGDEQYFGPGTRLTVT.

The chain recombines TRBV27 with TRBJ2-5; D gene ambiguous. CDR1 is MNHEY, CDR2 SMNVEV, per germline (reference sequence). With 2 bases removed from V and 5 bases from J, the gap between germline ends came to 12 bases. This CDR3 is 14 amino acids long. Written as DNA, the CDR3 is TGTGCCAGCAGTTTAGGAGTCTCGTACGAGACCCAGTACTTC. It specifies CASSLGVSYETQYF.

The CDR3 coding sequence is TGTGCCAGCAGTGATTTCGGGAGTTCGGATCAGCCCCAGCATTTT. Translation gives CASSDFGSSDQPQHF. The chain carries TRBV2 and TRBJ1-5, with D unclear. The CDR3 has 15 amino acids. With 3 bases removed from V and 5 bases from J, the gap between germline ends came to 14 bases. Germline CDR1 is SNHLY and CDR2 is FYNNEI. Complete variable domain (other parts from reference TRBV2 and TRBJ1-5): EPEVTQTPSHQVTQMGQEVILRCVPISNHLYFYWYRQILGQKVEFLVSFYNNEISEKSEIFDDQFSVERPDGSNFTLKIRSTKLEDSAMYFCASSDFGSSDQPQHFGDGTRLSIL.

The chain employs TRBV25-1 and TRBJ2-7, with TRBD1 identical over 7 bases. This CDR3 is 14 amino acids long. Germline values: CDR1 MGHDK, CDR2 SYGVNS. V dropped 3 bases and J dropped 0; count of bases not matched to a gene: 2. The CDR3 DNA sequence: TGTGCCAGCAGTGAGAGGGGGCCCTCCTACGAGCAGTACTTC. Its protein is CASSERGPSYEQYF.

This chain links TRBV5-6 with TRBJ2-7; 7 bases map to TRBD2. The CDR3 is 12 residues long. Germline-derived CDR1 and CDR2 are SGHDT and YYEEEE. J lost 6 bases, V lost 4 bases, and 4 bases had no gene match. CDR3 coding DNA: TGTGCCAGCAGCCGGGACTACCGCGAGCAGTACTTC. It translates to CASSRDYREQYF.

CDR3 protein: CASSLVLAGASGEQYF. CDR3 DNA: TGTGCCAGCAGTTTGGTTCTAGCGGGAGCCTCGGGGGAGCAGTACTTC. V and J are TRBV28 and TRBJ2-7, with TRBD2 matching over 10 bases. Germline values: CDR1 MDHEN, CDR2 SYDVKM. This CDR3 region has 16 residues. The ends lost 3 bases at V and 7 bases at J; junction bases unmatched: 12.